Below, 31 T cell receptor beta chains from the same sample are listed, as sequenced in a study of regulatory T cells in long-lasting Graves disease. Time point specified: persistent/refractory GD, antithyroid drugs over 5 years with positive TRAb. Researchers made the TCR library from RNA that was extracted from PBMCs. Relying on iRepertoire HTBI primers and Arm-PCR of CDR3 regions, the team built TCR beta libraries. TCRdb passed the multiplex PCR reads through MiXCR, listing each CDR3 protein once. The data contain hundreds of thousands of distinct CDR3 sequences, 15% to 20% of them singletons. Here the sequenced sample was peripheral blood mononuclear cells (PBMCs), taken when the disease was refractory, from a patient treated with antithyroid drugs. Receptor source: a female donor with Graves disease.

This clonotype was observed many times. The CDR3 DNA reads as TGTGCCAGCAGCTTAGGGTACCAAGAGACCCAGTACTTC. Translation: CASSLGYQETQYF. This chain connects TRBV11-1 to TRBJ2-5; D call uncertain. Trimming cost V 1 base and J 0 bases, with 3 bases left between them. The CDR3 loop spans 13 amino acids. Germline V gene sequence: CDR1 SGHAT, CDR2 FQDESV (reference sequence).

This clonotype has at least ten counts. The junction differs from germline at one of its ends, possibly a read error. V is TRBV4-1 and J is TRBJ1-5; 7 positions match TRBD1. Germline values: CDR1 MGHRA, CDR2 YSYEKL. The CDR3 runs to 13 residues. As DNA, the CDR3 is TGTGCCAGCAGCAGGGGGGGCAATCAGCCCCAGCATTTT. Translated, it gives CASSRGGNQPQHF.

This clonotype was counted ten times or more. The chain has TRBV28 and TRBJ2-5; 9 nucleotides line up with TRBD1. Germline loops: CDR1 MDHEN, CDR2 SYDVKM. The CDR3 loop spans 14 amino acids. V lost 2 bases, J lost 2 bases, and 0 bases stayed unmatched. CDR3 sequence reads: CASSLGTGQETQYF. CDR3 DNA: TGTGCCAGCAGTTTAGGGACAGGGCAAGAGACCCAGTACTTC.

Concerning this clonotype itself: Compared with germline, one end of the junction differs, possibly owing to a read error. This chain joins TRBV19 and TRBJ2-5; D unclear. The CDR3 runs 11 residues. CDR1 and CDR2 from the germline V gene are LNHDA and SQIVND (reference sequence). The CDR3 nucleotides read TGTGCCAGTAGTATGAATCGGGCCCACTACTTC. This sequence encodes CASSMNRAHYF. The full variable domain, its missing parts supplied by reference TRBV19 and TRBJ2-5, is DGGITQSPKYLFRKEGQNVTLSCEQNLNHDAMYWYRQDPGQGLRLIYYSQIVNDFQKGDIAEGYSVSREKKESFPLTVTSAQKNPTAFYLCASSMNRAHYFGPGTRLLVL.

The gene calls are TRBV9 and TRBJ1-2; 8 bases match TRBD1. Germline loops: CDR1 SGDLS, CDR2 YYNGEE. J was trimmed by 6 bases and V by 3 bases; bases with no gene match: 4. This CDR3 comprises 13 residues. Here the CDR3 reads CASSATGVHGYTF. CDR3 DNA: TGTGCCAGCAGCGCGACAGGGGTCCATGGCTACACCTTC.

This clonotype appeared many times. The chain joins TRBV12-3 or TRBV12-4 to TRBJ2-4; D gene unclear. This CDR3 has 13 amino acids. The V end was cut by 3 bases, the J end by 6 bases, with 9 bases between. This CDR3 reads CASSFDNLNIQYF. In DNA, the CDR3 is TGTGCCAGCAGTTTTGACAATTTAAACATTCAGTACTTC.

This clonotype turned up a few times. The rearrangement links TRBV29-1 to TRBJ1-3; D gene uncertain. With 6 bases removed from V and 0 bases from J, the gap between germline ends came to 9 bases. The germline CDR1 and CDR2 sequences are SQVTM and ANQGSEA. The CDR3 is made up of 13 amino acids. The DNA for the CDR3 is TGCAGCGTGGGCAGTCGCTCTGGAAACACCATATATTTT. It translates to CSVGSRSGNTIYF.

This clonotype was found once. A much larger clone differs by one base, so this may be a read error. This chain uses TRBV6-2 or TRBV6-3 with TRBJ1-2; D is unresolved. This CDR3 comprises 12 residues. Germline-derived CDR1 and CDR2 are MNHEY and SVGEGT. CDR3 sequence (DNA): TGTGCCAGCAGTTTATCGGTCTATGACTACACCTTC. Translating gives CASSLSVYDYTF.

This sequence joins TRBV12-5 and TRBJ1-1; a weak D match, TRBD1 (5 bases). This CDR3 has 16 residues. V lost 10 bases to trimming and J lost 1 base, with 22 bases between them. The V gene's germline CDR1 is LGHNT and CDR2 FRNRAP. Written as DNA, the CDR3 is TGTGCTACTAGGTCCCTGGTTGCCAGGGCGAACACTGAAGCTTTCTTT. Translated: CATRSLVARANTEAFF.

This clonotype was recorded many times. The gene calls are TRBV6-1 and TRBJ1-5; 9 bases line up with TRBD1. Trimming at V came to 6 bases and at J to 1 base, leaving 10 bases not matched to a gene. CDR3 length equals 17 residues. From germline, CDR1 is MNHNS and CDR2 SASEGT. The CDR3 nucleotides are TGTGCCAGCAGCCGGGGACAGGGATTCGGGAGCAATCAGCCCCAGCATTTT. Translating it yields CASSRGQGFGSNQPQHF.

The rearrangement links TRBV19 to TRBJ2-7; TRBD2 aligns across 9 bases. The ends lost 1 base at V and 0 bases at J; junction bases unmatched: 4. Germline V gene sequence: CDR1 LNHDA, CDR2 SQIVND (reference sequence). The CDR3 is 16 residues long. CDR3 protein: CASSIGTSEHSYEQYF. CDR3 in DNA: TGTGCCAGTAGTATAGGGACTAGCGAACACTCCTACGAGCAGTACTTC. The whole variable domain, filled in from reference TRBV19 and TRBJ2-7, reads DGGITQSPKYLFRKEGQNVTLSCEQNLNHDAMYWYRQDPGQGLRLIYYSQIVNDFQKGDIAEGYSVSREKKESFPLTVTSAQKNPTAFYLCASSIGTSEHSYEQYFGPGTRLTVT.

This clonotype has a count of ten or more. The chain links TRBV7-8 to TRBJ2-5; tentative D call: TRBD2 (5 bases). Germline CDR1 and CDR2: SGHVS and FQNEAQ. The V end was cut by 1 base, the J end by 4 bases, with 13 bases between. The CDR3 loop spans 15 amino acids. The CDR3 region is CASSLGGRVRETQYF. Written as DNA, the CDR3 is TGTGCCAGCAGCTTAGGCGGGCGGGTCCGAGAGACCCAGTACTTC.

This clonotype was picked up many times. The V call is TRBV13, the J call TRBJ1-6, with D possibly being TRBD1 (5 bases). Between the trimmed V and J ends, which lost 6 bases and 3 bases, there was a span of 18 bases. CDR1 is PRHDT and CDR2 is FYEKMQ in the germline V gene (reference sequence). The CDR3 totals 17 residues. The CDR3 sequence is CASRPPGPRRYNSPLHF. As DNA, the CDR3 is TGTGCCAGCAGACCACCGGGACCCCGCCGCTATAATTCACCCCTCCACTTT.

To note about this clonotype: This sequence may be a read error, since a much larger clone differs from it by one base. This chain links TRBV2 with TRBJ1-5; TRBD1 matches 8 bases. The V segment lost 3 bases and the J segment 6 bases; nucleotides outside the gene matches: 4. CDR1 and CDR2 from the germline V gene are SNHLY and FYNNEI. The CDR3 contains 14 residues. The CDR3 sequence: CASSERTGSQPQHF. CDR3 sequence (DNA): TGTGCCAGCAGTGAGCGGACAGGGAGTCAGCCCCAGCATTTT.

The chain links TRBV7-9 to TRBJ2-7, with D possibly matching TRBD2 (5 bases). The CDR3 totals 13 residues. CDR1 and CDR2 (germline): SEHNR, FQNEAQ (reference sequence). V was shortened by 5 bases and J by 6 bases, with 14 bases between the two germline ends. CDR3 sequence (DNA): TGTGCCAGCAGCGCCATAGCAGGAGGCGAGCAGTACTTC. Protein: CASSAIAGGEQYF. Complete variable domain (other parts from reference TRBV7-9 and TRBJ2-7): DTGVSQNPRHKITKRGQNVTFRCDPISEHNRLYWYRQTLGQGPEFLTYFQNEAQLEKSRLLSDRFSAERPKGSFSTLEIQRTEQGDSAMYLCASSAIAGGEQYFGPGTRLTVT.

The J gene is TRBJ1-1, the V gene TRBV6-1; D is unclear. V gave up 6 bases and J gave up 5 bases, with 7 bases separating them. There are 11 residues in the CDR3. Germline V gene sequence: CDR1 MNHNS, CDR2 SASEGT. The CDR3 DNA is TGTGCCAGCAGCCCGGAGACTGAAGCTTTCTTT. Residues: CASSPETEAFF.

The chain has TRBV12-3 or TRBV12-4 and TRBJ1-3; unclear D gene. The CDR3 has 12 amino acids. Between the trimmed V and J ends, which lost 6 bases and 7 bases, there was a span of 10 bases. The CDR3, as DNA: TGTGCCAGCAGCCCCGGGCTGAACACCATATATTTT. Translating gives CASSPGLNTIYF.

A word on this clonotype: This may come from a read error, since a much larger clone is one base off. The V and J genes are TRBV9 and TRBJ2-2, with D tentatively TRBD2 (5 bases). The CDR3 covers 15 residues. CDR1 SGDLS and CDR2 YYNGEE come from the germline V gene. CDR3 amino acids: CASSGGRSNTGELLF. Here the CDR3 DNA reads TGTGCCAGCAGCGGAGGTCGTTCGAACACCGGGGAGCTGCTTTTT.

About this clonotype: This sequence may be a read error, since a much larger clone differs from it by one base. The chain recombines TRBV5-5 with TRBJ1-6; D not resolved. The V gene's germline CDR1 is SGHKS and CDR2 YYEKEE (reference sequence). This CDR3 region has 16 residues. CDR3 amino acids: CVSSLIEVANNSPLHF. CDR3 DNA: TGTGTCAGCAGCTTGATTGAGGTCGCGAATAATTCACCCCTCCACTTT.

There are many counts of this clonotype. The rearrangement joins TRBV12-3 or TRBV12-4 to TRBJ2-5, with TRBD2 as a possible D gene (5 bases). Between the trimmed V and J ends, which lost 7 bases and 4 bases, there was a span of 10 bases. The CDR3 totals 12 residues. The CDR3, as DNA: TGTGCCAGCACCCAACTAGGAGAGACCCAGTACTTC. Translating gives CASTQLGETQYF.

This clonotype was seen many times. The rearrangement links TRBV30 to TRBJ1-4; TRBD1 is a possible D gene (5 bases). The CDR3 consists of 15 residues. Germline lookup yields CDR1 GTSNPN and CDR2 SVGIG (reference sequence). Trimming shortened V by 0 bases and J by 8 bases, and 16 bases separated the two germline ends. Written as DNA, the CDR3 is TGTGCCTGGAGTGTACTAGGGCAGGGAGAGGAAAAACTGTTTTTT. Translation gives CAWSVLGQGEEKLFF.

The chain couples TRBV5-1 to TRBJ2-3; unclear D gene. The V gene lost 2 bases and the J gene lost 0 bases, with 13 bases spanning the gap. Germline values: CDR1 SGHRS, CDR2 YFSETQ. This CDR3 spans 16 amino acids. The CDR3 region is CASSFGRPTSTDTQYF. The CDR3 DNA reads TGCGCCAGCAGCTTTGGCAGACCTACTAGCACAGATACGCAGTATTTT.

The V gene is TRBV20-1, the J gene TRBJ2-5; tentatively, D is TRBD1 (7 bases). CDR1 is DFQATT and CDR2 is SNEGSKA in the germline V gene (reference sequence). The V end was cut by 1 base, the J end by 5 bases, with 20 bases between. CDR3 length: 16 residues. The CDR3, as DNA: TGCAGTGCTAGAGTTTTGGCAGGGGGGCTGTGGGAGACCCAGTACTTC. Its translation is CSARVLAGGLWETQYF.

In its sample, this clonotype was seen many times. This chain connects TRBV10-1 to TRBJ1-1; D remains unclear. The CDR3 runs 15 residues. V lost 3 bases, J lost 0 bases, and 11 bases lay in between. In germline, CDR1 is WNHNN, CDR2 SYGVQD (reference sequence). This CDR3 is CASSDGETMNTEAFF. Written as DNA, the CDR3 is TGCGCCAGCAGTGACGGAGAAACAATGAACACTGAAGCTTTCTTT.

The V and J genes are TRBV18 and TRBJ2-7; 7 bases are a match to TRBD1. Germline V gives CDR1 KGHSH, CDR2 LQKENI. After removal of 6 bases from V and 3 bases from J, the junction contained 8 bases not matched to a gene. The CDR3 loop spans 14 amino acids. The CDR3 bases are TGTGCCAGCTCGGAAGCACAGGGGAACTACGAGCAGTACTTC. Protein: CASSEAQGNYEQYF.

V is TRBV29-1 and J is TRBJ1-2; tentatively, D is TRBD1 (5 bases). The CDR3 extends over 12 amino acids. The V gene's germline CDR1 is SQVTM and CDR2 ANQGSEA. V was trimmed by 2 bases and J by 4 bases, leaving 8 bases between them. CDR3 residues: CSVERGTYGYTF. DNA for the CDR3: TGCAGCGTTGAAAGAGGGACCTATGGCTACACCTTC.

In this sample, this clonotype turned up many times. The chain employs TRBV6-5 and TRBJ2-6; TRBD1 matches at 7 bases. The germline V gene encodes CDR1 MNHEY and CDR2 SVGAGI. Germline trimming cut 2 bases from V and 0 bases from J; bases unmatched to any gene: 4. This CDR3 has 17 residues. The CDR3, as DNA: TGTGCCAGCAGTTACGGGACAGAAACCTCTGGGGCCAACGTCCTGACTTTC. This translates into CASSYGTETSGANVLTF.

This clonotype was counted ten times or more. The V call is TRBV7-9, the J call TRBJ1-1; D not certain. V shed 2 bases and J shed 3 bases, with 10 bases lying between them. The CDR3 extends over 14 amino acids. The germline V gene encodes CDR1 SEHNR and CDR2 FQNEAQ (reference sequence). This CDR3 is CASSLMGSDTEAFF. CDR3 in DNA: TGTGCCAGCAGCTTAATGGGGAGCGACACTGAAGCTTTCTTT.

The V and J genes are TRBV5-4 and TRBJ1-2; 8 bases are a match to TRBD1. CDR1 and CDR2 from the germline V gene are SGHNT and YYREEE (reference sequence). The V and J ends lost 4 bases and 4 bases, in that order; junction bases with no gene match: 15. This CDR3 contains 17 residues. The CDR3 sequence is CASSLRQGEGTGYGYTF. The CDR3 nucleotides read TGTGCCAGCAGCCTCCGACAGGGAGAGGGGACAGGCTATGGCTACACCTTC.

The sample holds a few counts of this clonotype. This chain connects TRBV2 to TRBJ2-7; possible D gene TRBD2, 6 bases. CDR1 and CDR2 from the germline V gene are SNHLY and FYNNEI. The CDR3 has 15 amino acids. With 7 bases removed from V and 0 bases from J, the gap between germline ends came to 16 bases. CDR3 amino acids: CASNPGLASSYEQYF. The CDR3 bases are TGTGCCAGCAACCCGGGACTGGCTAGCTCCTACGAGCAGTACTTC.

This clonotype was found many times. This chain joins TRBV11-2 and TRBJ2-7, with TRBD1 as a possible D gene (6 bases). Looked up from germline, CDR1 is SGHAT and CDR2 is FQNNGV. Between the trimmed V and J ends, which lost 5 bases and 6 bases, there was a span of 8 bases. CDR3 length equals 11 residues. The chain's CDR3 is CASSRGFEQYF. CDR3 bases: TGTGCCAGCAGCAGGGGGTTCGAGCAGTACTTC.